Listed below are T cell receptor beta chains from one sample, sequenced in a study of cytomegalovirus exposure and HLA in healthy donors. Some clones are missing from TCRdb's copy, which holds only in-frame ones; the method was immunoSEQ multiplex PCR. This sample has 150,000 to 250,000 clones, with about 81% found just once. Input material: PBMCs. The receptors were sampled from a woman aged 25 to 39 in good health and CMV-seronegative. The CDR3 runs from the conserved cysteine through the conserved F or W. A D gene is named only where the DNA matches it firmly. Clone size is not always given. Where it is, it says once, few, many or a class for expanded clones.

V gene	J gene	D gene	clone size	CDR3 DNA	CDR3 protein
TRBV5-6	TRBJ1-4	NA	NA	TGTGCCAGCAGCCCCATAGGCGGGGGGGACGTTAATGAAAAACTGTTTTTT	CASSPIGGGDVNEKLFF
TRBV7-9	TRBJ2-7	NA	NA	TGTGCCAGCAGCCGGGGTGGGGACGAGCAGTACTTC	CASSRGGDEQYF
TRBV5-1	TRBJ2-2	TRBD1	NA	TGCGCCAGCAGAGACAGGGACACCGGGGAGCTGTTTTTT	CASRDRDTGELFF
TRBV27	TRBJ1-2	NA	once	TGTGCCAGCAGAGAACGACAGGCCTATGGCTACACCTTC	CASRERQAYGYTF
TRBV2	TRBJ2-7	TRBD1	NA	TGTGCCAGCGAAGGGGACAGGGTAAGGGATAGGGCCTACGAGCAGTACTTC	CASEGDRVRDRAYEQYF
TRBV29-1	TRBJ2-1	NA	NA	TGCAGCGTTGGAGGGGGCAATGAGCAGTTCTTC	CSVGGGNEQFF
TRBV5-1	TRBJ2-2	NA	NA	TGCGCCAGCAGCGTACTCCTGCCGAACACCGGGGAGCTGTTTTTT	CASSVLLPNTGELFF
TRBV28	TRBJ2-7	NA	NA	TGTGCCAGCAGTTTTGAACCTAAGGAGCAGTACTTC	CASSFEPKEQYF
TRBV5-6	TRBJ2-7	NA	few	TGTGCCAGCAGCTCGCCCCGAGATCACGAGCAGTACTTC	CASSSPRDHEQYF
TRBV7-2	TRBJ2-2	NA	few	TGTGCCAGCAGTGAGGGGGGGCACGGGGAGCTGTTTTTT	CASSEGGHGELFF
TRBV5-1	TRBJ2-2	TRBD1	NA	TGCGCCAGCAGCTTGAGACAGGGGGACACCGGGGAGCTGTTTTTT	CASSLRQGDTGELFF
TRBV6-1	TRBJ1-2	NA	NA	TGTGCCAGCAAAATGACTGAAGCTAACTATGGCTACACCTTC	CASKMTEANYGYTF
TRBV6-5	TRBJ1-5	NA	NA	TGTGCCAGCATTCCCGACAGGAGGAGCAATCAGCCCCAGCATTTT	CASIPDRRSNQPQHF
TRBV28	TRBJ2-5	NA	NA	TGTGCCAGCAGCCCTAGGGGACATTGGGAGACCCAGTACTTC	CASSPRGHWETQYF
TRBV2	TRBJ1-5	NA	NA	TGTGCCAGCAGTGAAGCAGGAGGGATCGGGCCCCAGCATTTT	CASSEAGGIGPQHF
TRBV5-1	TRBJ2-7	NA	NA	TGCGCCAGCCGGGAGGCAGGGGTCGCCTACGAGCAGTACTTC	CASREAGVAYEQYF
TRBV5-1	TRBJ1-1	TRBD1	NA	TGCGCCAGCAGCTTTCAGGGGGCGAAGGGAACTGAAGCTTTCTTT	CASSFQGAKGTEAFF
TRBV4-1	TRBJ2-1	TRBD2	NA	TGCGCCAGCAGCCAATTATTAGCGGGAGCGGGATGGAATGAGCAGTTCTTC	CASSQLLAGAGWNEQFF
TRBV18	TRBJ1-1	NA	NA	TGTGCCAGCTCACCAGATCCGGGGAGCACTGAAGCTTTCTTT	CASSPDPGSTEAFF
TRBV5-8	TRBJ2-7	TRBD1	once	TGTGCCAGCAGCCCCCGACAGGGCCCCTACGAGCAGTACTTC	CASSPRQGPYEQYF
TRBV18	TRBJ1-3	NA	once	TGTGCCAGCTCATCCAACGTACCGGGACAATCCTCTGGAAACACCATATATTTT	CASSSNVPGQSSGNTIYF
TRBV6-5	TRBJ1-2	NA	NA	TGTGCCAGCAGTCACGGCACAGAGAACTATGGCTACACCTTC	CASSHGTENYGYTF